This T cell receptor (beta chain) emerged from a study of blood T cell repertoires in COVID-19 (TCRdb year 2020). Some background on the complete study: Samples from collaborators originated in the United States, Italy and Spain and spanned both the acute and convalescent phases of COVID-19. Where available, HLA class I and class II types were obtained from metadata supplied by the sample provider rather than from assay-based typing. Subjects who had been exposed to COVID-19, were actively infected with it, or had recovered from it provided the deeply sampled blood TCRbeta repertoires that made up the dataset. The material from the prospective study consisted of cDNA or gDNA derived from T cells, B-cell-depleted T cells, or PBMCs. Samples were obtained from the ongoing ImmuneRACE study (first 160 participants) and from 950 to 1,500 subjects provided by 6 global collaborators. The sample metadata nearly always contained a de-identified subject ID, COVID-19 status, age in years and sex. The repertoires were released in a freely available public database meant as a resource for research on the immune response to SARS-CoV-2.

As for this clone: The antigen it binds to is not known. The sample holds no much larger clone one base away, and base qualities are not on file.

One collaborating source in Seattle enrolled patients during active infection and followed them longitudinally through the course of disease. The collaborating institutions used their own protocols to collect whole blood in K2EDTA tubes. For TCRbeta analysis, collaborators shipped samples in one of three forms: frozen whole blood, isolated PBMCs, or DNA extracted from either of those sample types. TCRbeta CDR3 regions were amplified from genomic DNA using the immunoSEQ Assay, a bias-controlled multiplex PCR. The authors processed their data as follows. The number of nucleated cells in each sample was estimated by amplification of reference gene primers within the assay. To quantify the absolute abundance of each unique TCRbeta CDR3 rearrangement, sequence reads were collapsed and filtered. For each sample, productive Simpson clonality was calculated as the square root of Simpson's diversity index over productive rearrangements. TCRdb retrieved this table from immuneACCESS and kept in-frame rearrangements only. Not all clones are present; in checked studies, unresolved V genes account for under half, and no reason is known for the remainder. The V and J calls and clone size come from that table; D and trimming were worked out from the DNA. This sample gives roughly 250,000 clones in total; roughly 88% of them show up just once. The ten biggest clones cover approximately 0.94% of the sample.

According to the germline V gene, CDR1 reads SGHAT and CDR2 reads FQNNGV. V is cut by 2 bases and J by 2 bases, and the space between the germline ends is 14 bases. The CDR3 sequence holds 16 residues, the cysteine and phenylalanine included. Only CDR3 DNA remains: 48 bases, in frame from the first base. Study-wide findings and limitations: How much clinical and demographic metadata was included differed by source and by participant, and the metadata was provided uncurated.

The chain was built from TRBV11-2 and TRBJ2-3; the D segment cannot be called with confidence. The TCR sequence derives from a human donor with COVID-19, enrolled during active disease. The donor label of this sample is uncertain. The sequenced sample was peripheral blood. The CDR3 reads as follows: CASSLLLPVITDTQYF. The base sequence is TGTGCCAGCAGCTTACTACTGCCCGTTATCACAGATACGCAGTATTTT.